These T cell receptor beta chains were read from a single sample in a study of neurological immune-mediated disorders. TCRdb re-called the 5' RACE reads through MiXCR, storing one row per CDR3 protein. The repertoire includes 55,000 to 80,000 distinct CDR3 sequences, under 5.5% of them detected once, and approximately 3.5% sits in the top ten. Sequenced: PBMCs. The source is a woman aged 50 to 60 with multiple sclerosis. CDR3s include the opening cysteine and the closing phenylalanine or tryptophan. The order of the fields is J gene, V gene, clone size, D gene, CDR3 DNA, CDR3 protein. D genes are given only for firm matches. Size values are once, few and many counts, or a class for expanded clones, and some rows have none.

j_gene: TRBJ1-6
v_gene: TRBV5-6
abundance: few
d_gene: TRBD1
CDR3nt: TGTGCCAGCAGCCGTCACAGGGGGAATTCACCCCTCAACTTT
CDR3aa: CASSRHRGNSPLNF

j_gene: TRBJ1-2
v_gene: TRBV6-1
abundance: many
d_gene: TRBD1
CDR3nt: TGTGCCAGCAATGGCAAACAGGGGGAGGCTGACTATGGCTACACCTTC
CDR3aa: CASNGKQGEADYGYTF

j_gene: TRBJ2-5
v_gene: TRBV4-1
abundance: many
d_gene: .
CDR3nt: TGCGCCAGCAGCTATGGGGCCGGCGAGACCCAGTACTTC
CDR3aa: CASSYGAGETQYF

j_gene: TRBJ2-3
v_gene: TRBV20-1
abundance: .
d_gene: .
CDR3nt: TGCAGTGTTAGAGCTCGGGCAGGGCCTTCACGCACAGATACGCAGTATTTT
CDR3aa: CSVRARAGPSRTDTQYF

j_gene: TRBJ2-1
v_gene: TRBV10-3
abundance: many
d_gene: TRBD2
CDR3nt: TGTGCCATCAGGGCCGGGACTAGCGTTTCGGATGAGCAGTTCTTC
CDR3aa: CAIRAGTSVSDEQFF

j_gene: TRBJ2-3
v_gene: TRBV2
abundance: many
d_gene: .
CDR3nt: TGTGCCAGCAACCAGGGGAGATTTACAGATACGCAGTATTTT
CDR3aa: CASNQGRFTDTQYF

j_gene: TRBJ1-1
v_gene: TRBV7-3
abundance: .
d_gene: .
CDR3nt: TGTGCCAGCAGCTTTACCCAGGGTGACGAAGCTTTCTTT
CDR3aa: CASSFTQGDEAFF

j_gene: TRBJ1-2
v_gene: TRBV12-3/TRBV12-4
abundance: many
d_gene: .
CDR3nt: TGTGCCAGCACGCAGGGGAACTATGGCTACACCTTC
CDR3aa: CASTQGNYGYTF

j_gene: TRBJ2-7
v_gene: TRBV12-3/TRBV12-4
abundance: many
d_gene: .
CDR3nt: TGTGCCAGCAGTTTAAGGGCAGGGGGGAGCGAGCAGTACTTC
CDR3aa: CASSLRAGGSEQYF

j_gene: TRBJ2-5
v_gene: TRBV4-2
abundance: many
d_gene: .
CDR3nt: TGTGCCAGCAGCCAAGGGGACTACCAAGAGACCCAGTACTTC
CDR3aa: CASSQGDYQETQYF

j_gene: TRBJ2-4
v_gene: TRBV12-3/TRBV12-4
abundance: many
d_gene: .
CDR3nt: TGTGCCAGCAGCCGAGACACAGGGTTGGACATTCAGTACTTC
CDR3aa: CASSRDTGLDIQYF

j_gene: TRBJ1-4
v_gene: TRBV5-1
abundance: many
d_gene: TRBD1
CDR3nt: TGCGCCAGCAGCTTGATGACAGGGAATGAAAAACTGTTTTTT
CDR3aa: CASSLMTGNEKLFF

j_gene: TRBJ1-3
v_gene: TRBV7-9
abundance: many
d_gene: .
CDR3nt: TGTGCCAGCAGCCCCCCCCGGGACCGGGACACCATATATTTT
CDR3aa: CASSPPRDRDTIYF

j_gene: TRBJ2-5
v_gene: TRBV11-1
abundance: many
d_gene: TRBD1
CDR3nt: TGTGCCAGCAGCTTATGGGGACAGGAATCGGCCCAGTACTTC
CDR3aa: CASSLWGQESAQYF

j_gene: TRBJ1-4
v_gene: TRBV5-1
abundance: many
d_gene: .
CDR3nt: TGCGCCAGCAGCTTGGCACTCAATGAAAAACTGTTTTTT
CDR3aa: CASSLALNEKLFF

j_gene: TRBJ2-3
v_gene: TRBV10-3
abundance: many
d_gene: TRBD1
CDR3nt: TGTGCCATCAGTGAGCTTCAGGGGGCAGTCACAGATACGCAGTATTTT
CDR3aa: CAISELQGAVTDTQYF

j_gene: TRBJ1-5
v_gene: TRBV20-1
abundance: many
d_gene: .
CDR3nt: TGCAGTGCTAGTAGGTCGGAAGATCAGCCCCAGCATTTT
CDR3aa: CSASRSEDQPQHF

j_gene: TRBJ2-2
v_gene: TRBV12-3/TRBV12-4
abundance: many
d_gene: .
CDR3nt: TGTGCCAGCGCGGGGAGCCATACAACCGGGGAGCTGTTTTTT
CDR3aa: CASAGSHTTGELFF

j_gene: TRBJ2-3
v_gene: TRBV5-4
abundance: many
d_gene: .
CDR3nt: TGTGCCAGCAGCTATAGCACAGATACGCAGTATTTT
CDR3aa: CASSYSTDTQYF

j_gene: TRBJ2-3
v_gene: TRBV10-1
abundance: many
d_gene: .
CDR3nt: TGCGCCAGCAGTGAGCTGATCGCCACAGATACGCAGTATTTT
CDR3aa: CASSELIATDTQYF

j_gene: TRBJ2-5
v_gene: TRBV20-1
abundance: many
d_gene: .
CDR3nt: TGCAGTGCTAGAGCCTGGGCACAAGAGACCCAGTACTTC
CDR3aa: CSARAWAQETQYF

j_gene: TRBJ2-3
v_gene: TRBV20-1
abundance: many
d_gene: .
CDR3nt: TGCAGTGCAGGGGGTAGACCAAGCACAGATACGCAGTATTTT
CDR3aa: CSAGGRPSTDTQYF

j_gene: TRBJ2-2
v_gene: TRBV10-3
abundance: many
d_gene: TRBD2
CDR3nt: TGTGCCATCAGCAAAGGACTAGCCGACACCGGGGAGCTGTTTTTT
CDR3aa: CAISKGLADTGELFF

j_gene: TRBJ1-6
v_gene: TRBV5-1
abundance: .
d_gene: TRBD1
CDR3nt: TGCGCCAGCAGCTTGGACAGGGGGATTTCACCCCTCCACTTT
CDR3aa: CASSLDRGISPLHF

j_gene: TRBJ2-7
v_gene: TRBV20-1
abundance: many
d_gene: .
CDR3nt: TGCAGTGCTAGAGATGCCCTACAGGGAACGGCTCCGAAGCAGTACTTC
CDR3aa: CSARDALQGTAPKQYF

j_gene: TRBJ2-7
v_gene: TRBV5-6
abundance: few
d_gene: TRBD1
CDR3nt: TGTGCCAGCAGCTACACAGGGGTCTACGAGCAGTACTTC
CDR3aa: CASSYTGVYEQYF

j_gene: TRBJ1-2
v_gene: TRBV5-5
abundance: many
d_gene: .
CDR3nt: TGTGCCAGCAGCTTGGTTCGCCAGGGACTGGGCTACACCTTC
CDR3aa: CASSLVRQGLGYTF

j_gene: TRBJ2-7
v_gene: TRBV7-8
abundance: many
d_gene: .
CDR3nt: TGTGCCAGCAGCCCTCCGGGACCTGACGAGCAGTACTTC
CDR3aa: CASSPPGPDEQYF

j_gene: TRBJ2-3
v_gene: TRBV9
abundance: many
d_gene: .
CDR3nt: TGTGCCAGCAGCGCATCCGGGCCAGATACGCAGTATTTT
CDR3aa: CASSASGPDTQYF

j_gene: TRBJ2-3
v_gene: TRBV10-3
abundance: many
d_gene: .
CDR3nt: TGTGCCATCAGTCCCGGGGTGATCACAGATACGCAGTATTTT
CDR3aa: CAISPGVITDTQYF

j_gene: TRBJ2-3
v_gene: TRBV7-9
abundance: many
d_gene: .
CDR3nt: TGTGCCAGCAGCTGGGGTGTAGATACGCAGTATTTT
CDR3aa: CASSWGVDTQYF

j_gene: TRBJ2-3
v_gene: TRBV5-1
abundance: many
d_gene: .
CDR3nt: TGCGCCAGCAGCTTGACAGGCGGCGATACGCAGTATTTT
CDR3aa: CASSLTGGDTQYF

j_gene: TRBJ2-2
v_gene: TRBV7-2
abundance: many
d_gene: .
CDR3nt: TGTGCCAGCAGCTTACCCACACCGGAGCTGTTTTTT
CDR3aa: CASSLPTPELFF

j_gene: TRBJ2-3
v_gene: TRBV20-1
abundance: many
d_gene: .
CDR3nt: TGCAGTGCTCCCATAACAGATACGCAGTATTTT
CDR3aa: CSAPITDTQYF

j_gene: TRBJ2-1
v_gene: TRBV24-1
abundance: many
d_gene: TRBD1
CDR3nt: TGTGCCACCAGTGACTTCTCGGGACAGGCCGACTACAATGAGCAGTTCTTC
CDR3aa: CATSDFSGQADYNEQFF

j_gene: TRBJ2-1
v_gene: TRBV3-1
abundance: many
d_gene: .
CDR3nt: TGTGCCAGCAGCCTCCCTAACGGGGGCGTAAGAAATGAGCAGTTCTTC
CDR3aa: CASSLPNGGVRNEQFF

j_gene: TRBJ1-3
v_gene: TRBV9
abundance: many
d_gene: .
CDR3nt: TGTGCCAGCAGCGTTGGCTACTCTGGAAACACCATATATTTT
CDR3aa: CASSVGYSGNTIYF

j_gene: TRBJ2-6
v_gene: TRBV9
abundance: many
d_gene: TRBD1
CDR3nt: TGTGCCAGCAGCGTGCAGGGGGCTGGGGCCAACGTCCTGACTTTC
CDR3aa: CASSVQGAGANVLTF

j_gene: TRBJ1-5
v_gene: TRBV20-1
abundance: many
d_gene: TRBD1
CDR3nt: TGCAGTGCAATGAGCGACAGGGGGCGAAATCAGCCCCAGAATTTT
CDR3aa: CSAMSDRGRNQPQNF

j_gene: TRBJ2-7
v_gene: TRBV9
abundance: .
d_gene: .
CDR3nt: TGTGCCAGCAGCTCTTACCCGACTCGCGAGCAGTACTTC
CDR3aa: CASSSYPTREQYF

j_gene: TRBJ1-6
v_gene: TRBV7-2
abundance: many
d_gene: .
CDR3nt: TGTGCCAGCAGCTTACTCGGGACTGGCAATTCACCCCTCCACTTT
CDR3aa: CASSLLGTGNSPLHF

j_gene: TRBJ2-4
v_gene: TRBV20-1
abundance: .
d_gene: .
CDR3nt: TGCAGTGCTAGTCTTTATATACCGGGGGCCAAAAAAATTCAGTACTTC
CDR3aa: CSASLYIPGAKKIQYF

j_gene: TRBJ2-5
v_gene: TRBV15
abundance: many
d_gene: TRBD1
CDR3nt: TGTGCCACCAGCAGAGATCGCCCCTCGTGGACAGGGGAGACCCAGTACTTC
CDR3aa: CATSRDRPSWTGETQYF

j_gene: TRBJ1-6
v_gene: TRBV10-3
abundance: many
d_gene: .
CDR3nt: TGTGCCATCAGTGAGGGGACGGATTTTTCACCCCTCAACTTT
CDR3aa: CAISEGTDFSPLNF

j_gene: TRBJ1-2
v_gene: TRBV27
abundance: few
d_gene: TRBD1
CDR3nt: TGTGCCAGCAGTTTAACCGGGACAGAAAACTATGGCTACACCTTC
CDR3aa: CASSLTGTENYGYTF

j_gene: TRBJ2-6
v_gene: TRBV11-2
abundance: many
d_gene: .
CDR3nt: TGTGCCAGCAACCCTGGGGGGGCCAACGTCCTGACTTTC
CDR3aa: CASNPGGANVLTF

j_gene: TRBJ2-1
v_gene: TRBV29-1
abundance: many
d_gene: TRBD2
CDR3nt: TGCAGCGTTGAACTACTAGCGGAGCAGTTCTTC
CDR3aa: CSVELLAEQFF

j_gene: TRBJ1-5
v_gene: TRBV4-1
abundance: many
d_gene: .
CDR3nt: TGCGCCAGCAGCCAAGTCTACACAGATCAGCCCCAGCATTTT
CDR3aa: CASSQVYTDQPQHF

j_gene: TRBJ2-3
v_gene: TRBV5-1
abundance: few
d_gene: TRBD2
CDR3nt: TGCGCCAGCAGCCTAGGACTAGCGGGCCTCGGTGGGGGCACAGATACGCAGTATTTT
CDR3aa: CASSLGLAGLGGGTDTQYF

j_gene: TRBJ1-1
v_gene: TRBV7-8
abundance: .
d_gene: .
CDR3nt: TGTGCCAGCAGCTTAGCGGAAGACTACTACACTGAAGCTTTCTTT
CDR3aa: CASSLAEDYYTEAFF

j_gene: TRBJ2-3
v_gene: TRBV5-1
abundance: many
d_gene: .
CDR3nt: TGCGCCAGCTATCACGGGGAGACTAGCACAGATACGCAGTATTTT
CDR3aa: CASYHGETSTDTQYF

j_gene: TRBJ2-4
v_gene: TRBV5-1
abundance: .
d_gene: TRBD1
CDR3nt: TGCGCCAGCAGTTTAGGACAGGGGGCAGGATCGGACATTCAGTACTTC
CDR3aa: CASSLGQGAGSDIQYF

j_gene: TRBJ2-1
v_gene: TRBV5-1
abundance: many
d_gene: .
CDR3nt: TGCGCCAGCAGCCGGGGTGACTACAATGAGCAGTTCTTC
CDR3aa: CASSRGDYNEQFF

j_gene: TRBJ1-6
v_gene: TRBV25-1
abundance: many
d_gene: .
CDR3nt: TGTGCCAGCAGTAAGACAGCTTATAATTCACCCCTCCACTTT
CDR3aa: CASSKTAYNSPLHF